The sequence of this TCR beta chain was determined in a study of blood T cell repertoires in COVID-19. Trimming left V 5 bases short and J 7 bases short, with 21 bases between. The germline CDR1 and CDR2 sequences are SGHAT and FQDESV (reference sequence). This CDR3 spans 16 amino acids. Produced via immunoSEQ multiplex PCR; TCRdb's table is partial and in-frame only. Here the sample spans 150,000 to 200,000 clones, around 87% being singletons. This chain uses TRBV11-1 with TRBJ2-1; possible D gene TRBD2, 6 bases. Sample: peripheral blood. This sequence was found in a man between 35 and 55 years old with active or convalescent COVID-19. The DNA for the CDR3 is TGTGCCAGCAGCCCTGCCGGGACTTTTAACGGGAATGAGCAGTTCTTC. It yields the protein CASSPAGTFNGNEQFF.